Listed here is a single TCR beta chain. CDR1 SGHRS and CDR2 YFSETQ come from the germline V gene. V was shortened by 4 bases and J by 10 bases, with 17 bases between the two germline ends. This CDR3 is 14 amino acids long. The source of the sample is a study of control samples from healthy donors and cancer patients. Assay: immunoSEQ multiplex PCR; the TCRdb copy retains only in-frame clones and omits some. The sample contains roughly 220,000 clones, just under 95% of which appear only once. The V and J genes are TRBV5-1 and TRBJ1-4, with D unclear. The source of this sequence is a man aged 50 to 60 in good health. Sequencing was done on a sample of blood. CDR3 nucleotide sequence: TGCGCCAGCAGCCCCCTTGAAATACATGGAAAACTGTTTTTT. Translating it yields CASSPLEIHGKLFF.